This T cell receptor (beta chain) was recovered during a study of shared clonotypes between healthy human individuals. CD8 cells regarded as naive lacked CD45RO, were positively chosen for CCR7, and omitted terminally differentiated effector memory CD45RA+ cells. Findings and caveats of the study: The rarefaction results pointed to incomplete sorted-subset sequencing despite large depth. It was only blood that was sampled, and tissue repertoires likely differ.

The method was immunoSEQ multiplex PCR; TCRdb's version includes in-frame clones alone and lacks a portion of them. The sample shows millions of clones, about 95% of them seen only once. Comments on this clone: The antigen is undetermined. This specimen includes other DNA sequences encoding the same CDR3.

The CDR3 covers 13 residues. Looked up from germline, CDR1 is MNHEY and CDR2 is SMNVEV (reference sequence). V lost 6 bases and J 3 bases, leaving 12 bases between the germline ends. The clonotype was recovered from a man aged 18-30 years in good health. The rearrangement uses TRBV27 and TRBJ2-7, with D possibly TRBD2 on 5 matching bases. Sequencing input: naive CD8+ T cells sorted from blood. The CDR3 sequence is CASSLGGLYEQYF. The CDR3 DNA follows: TGTGCCAGCAGCCTGGGCGGGCTCTACGAGCAGTACTTC.